This T cell receptor beta chain was sequenced during a study of graft-versus-host responses after intestinal transplantation. Note on this clone: Its antigen is not identified.

The CDR3 is 15 residues long. V gave up 1 base and J gave up 8 bases; unmatched junction bases: 9. The germline V gene encodes CDR1 LNHDA and CDR2 SQIVND (reference sequence). Clones were sequenced by immunoSEQ multiplex PCR, and TCRdb holds only the in-frame ones, with some missing. The profile shows about 120,000 clones, roughly 91% of them singletons. The TCR comes from a human donor who received an intestinal transplant. The sample here was unstimulated CD4+ T cells sorted from spleen or lymph node cells, taken before intestinal transplant. The genes are TRBV19 and TRBJ1-2; 8 bases line up with TRBD1. CDR3 coding DNA: TGTGCCAGTAGTATAGCTGGACAGGGAAGGGGGGGCTACACCTTC. Translated: CASSIAGQGRGGYTF.